This T cell receptor (beta chain) was recovered during a study of cytomegalovirus exposure and HLA in healthy donors. Findings of the study overall: Using the classifier, cytomegalovirus status was reportedly diagnosed with high specificity and sensitivity. A later analysis found first-cohort TCR clusters tended to co-occur in the 90 to 150 validation repertoires. Altogether, 150 or so TCR beta chains were recorded as cytomegalovirus-associated.

The table came from immunoSEQ multiplex PCR; TCRdb's copy has only in-frame clones and leaves some out. The table records under 130,000 clones, about 88% of them present only once. Germline V gene sequence: CDR1 PRHDT, CDR2 FYEKMQ (reference sequence). Unmatched junction bases numbered 5, after V lost 4 bases and J lost 0 bases. This CDR3 has 15 amino acids. On this clone: Its cognate antigen is unknown.

The donors were members of the validation cohort, which comprised 90 to 150 subjects and was separate from the first cohort of 666 subjects. The sequencing input was PBMCs. This TCR derives from a woman aged 18-29 years in good health and CMV-seropositive. This chain connects TRBV13 to TRBJ2-7, with 8 bases that match TRBD1. This CDR3 is CASSSPTGVSYEQYF. The DNA of the CDR3 is TGTGCCAGCAGCTCCCCGACAGGGGTCTCCTACGAGCAGTACTTC.